This T cell receptor (beta chain) was profiled in a study of beta chain features in type 1 diabetes. Expressed TCRB transcripts got sequenced, as all isolated RNA was reverse transcribed. Only in-frame clones appear in the TCRdb table, and some are missing; sequencing was by immunoSEQ multiplex PCR. Found here are 65,000 to 100,000 clones, roughly a third of them singletons; the top ten hold 0.45% to 0.55%. The germline CDR1 and CDR2 sequences are SGHTA and FQGNSA. Trimming removed 6 bases at V and 0 bases at J, with 7 bases between. CDR3 length: 13 residues. Sorted CD4+ subsets: naive, central memory, regulatory, stem cell-like memory (CD45RO/CCR7/CD25/CD127/CD95/CD27 panel).

The chain has TRBV7-2 and TRBJ2-3; D is uncertain. Material: stem cell memory CD4+ T cells from blood. The TCR sequence derives from a woman under 30 in good health. CDR3 in amino acids: CASRRPSTDTQYF. The DNA for the CDR3 is TGTGCCAGCAGGCGGCCCAGCACAGATACGCAGTATTTT.